The following is a TCR beta chain sequence with its context. This entry belongs to a study of blood T cell repertoires in COVID-19. Whole-study context: Collection of acute and convalescent COVID-19 samples took place in the United States, Italy and Spain. Sample material is recorded as cDNA or gDNA derived from T cells, B-cell-depleted T cells, or PBMCs.

CDR1 SGHVS and CDR2 FNYEAQ come from the germline V gene. V was cut by 5 bases and J by 1 base, with 8 bases left in between. This CDR3 spans 14 amino acids. Per the original data handling: Reference gene primer amplification in the assay estimated nucleated cell counts. Sequenced by immunoSEQ multiplex PCR; TCRdb stores in-frame clones only, minus some. V, J and clone size derive from that table, while D and trimming were established from the DNA sequence. Among around 92,000 clones listed, 75% to 85% were seen once. The chain joins TRBV7-6 to TRBJ2-2; D is unclear. This TCR was sampled from a woman older than 75 with acute or convalescent COVID-19. The sequencing sample was made of peripheral blood. This chain's CDR3 is CASSTSRNTGELFF. DNA for the CDR3: TGTGCCAGCAGCACATCACGGAACACCGGGGAGCTGTTTTTT.